A selection of T cell receptor beta chains follows, all from one sample in a study of T-cell memory formation after mild COVID-19. One entry per CDR3 protein results from TCRdb running MiXCR on the 5' RACE reads. In the table there are around 80,000 distinct CDR3 sequences, about 15% of which are singletons. The sample consisted of PBMCs or a T cell subset sorted from them (not recorded which). All receptors come from an adult woman who had mild COVID-19 (a few samples of this study predate the infection). Cell type and time point are not known. Both conserved end residues are part of each CDR3. Fields, in order: J gene, D gene, V gene, clone size, CDR3 DNA, CDR3 protein. The D gene is left open where the match is weak. A row's size may be missing; if present it is once, few, many or a size class.

>TRBJ2-3|TRBD2|TRBV9|few
TGTGCCAGCAGCGCCGGACTAGCGGGAGGGCTCACAGATACGCAGTATTTT
CASSAGLAGGLTDTQYF
>TRBJ1-1|TRBD1|TRBV4-3|once
TGCGCCAGCAGCCCGACTTTACAGGGGCTCACTGAAGCTTTCTTT
CASSPTLQGLTEAFF
>TRBJ2-7|TRBD1|TRBV5-6|few
TGTGCCAGCAGCTGGTCCGGGACAGTGACCTACGAGCAGTACTTC
CASSWSGTVTYEQYF
>TRBJ2-1|TRBD2|TRBV20-1|-
TGCAGTGCTAACGGCGGGGGGGCCGAGTATGAGCAGTTCTTC
CSANGGGAEYEQFF
>TRBJ1-4|TRBD1|TRBV20-1|few
TGCAGTGCTAGAGTTGGGACAGTGAGTGAAAAACTGTTTTTT
CSARVGTVSEKLFF
>TRBJ2-1|-|TRBV9|-
TGTGCCAGCAGCGGGGGAGGCCTATCCTACAATGAGCAGTTCTTC
CASSGGGLSYNEQFF
>TRBJ1-1|-|TRBV4-2|few
TGTGCCAGCAGCCCCCGGTCTTACACTGAAGCTTTCTTT
CASSPRSYTEAFF
>TRBJ2-1|-|TRBV11-1|few
TGTGCCAGCAGCTCGACAGTTAACAATGAGCAGTTCTTC
CASSSTVNNEQFF
>TRBJ2-5|TRBD1|TRBV3-1|-
TGTGCCACCAGGGGGACAGGCGAAGAGACCCAGTACTTC
CATRGTGEETQYF
>TRBJ2-1|TRBD2|TRBV20-1|-
TGCAGTGCTAGTCCCTTACCGGGACTATCGGGAGGAATATCCTACAATGAGCAGTTCTTC
CSASPLPGLSGGISYNEQFF
>TRBJ2-3|TRBD2|TRBV12-3/TRBV12-4|few
TGTGCCAGCAGTTCTCCCGCGGGACTAGCGGGATCTCCGGCAGATACGCAGTATTTT
CASSSPAGLAGSPADTQYF
>TRBJ2-7|-|TRBV29-1|-
TGCAGCGTTGTGAGGGATACCGAGCAGTACTTC
CSVVRDTEQYF
>TRBJ2-7|TRBD1|TRBV9|few
TGTGCCAGCAGCGCTGGACAGGGAGATGACGAGCAGTACTTC
CASSAGQGDDEQYF
>TRBJ1-1|-|TRBV5-1|few
TGCGCCAGCAGCAACGGGAGTATCGAAGCTTTCTTT
CASSNGSIEAFF
>TRBJ2-3|TRBD2|TRBV15|once
TGTGCCACCAGCAGAGTTTTAGCGGGTGGTACGCAGTATTTT
CATSRVLAGGTQYF
>TRBJ1-2|-|TRBV7-8|-
TGTGCCAGCAGCGCGGGACTGCCTTCTAACTATGGCTACACCTTC
CASSAGLPSNYGYTF
>TRBJ2-7|-|TRBV5-1|-
TGCGCCAGCAGCGTCGGGACAATGGACGAGCAGTACTTC
CASSVGTMDEQYF
>TRBJ2-7|-|TRBV4-2|few
TGTGCCAGCAGCCCTACTCCCGGGACTTCCTACTCCTACGAGCAGTACTTC
CASSPTPGTSYSYEQYF
>TRBJ2-1|TRBD2|TRBV9|-
TGTGCCAGCAGCGTATCCGGGGGGATCTCGGATGAGCAGTTCTTC
CASSVSGGISDEQFF
>TRBJ2-7|TRBD2|TRBV7-6|-
TGTGCCAGCAGCCTGAAGAGCGGGGGGATTGAGCAGTACTTC
CASSLKSGGIEQYF
>TRBJ1-1|-|TRBV7-8|-
TGTGCCAGCAGCTTGAGCAGACTTGGGTTGCCTGAAGCTTTCTTT
CASSLSRLGLPEAFF
>TRBJ1-1|-|TRBV14|few
TGTGCCAGCAGCCAGAAACAGGGGAACACTGAAGCTTTCTTT
CASSQKQGNTEAFF
>TRBJ1-2|TRBD1|TRBV12-3/TRBV12-4|-
TGTGCCAGCAGGGGACAGGACTATGGCTACACCTTC
CASRGQDYGYTF
>TRBJ1-1|-|TRBV29-1|-
TGCAGCGGGGGGCCGGGTGGTAACACTGAAGCTTTCTTT
CSGGPGGNTEAFF
>TRBJ2-3|-|TRBV11-2|many
TGTGCCAGCAGCTTAATACAGGGTGGTCCAGATACGCAGTATTTT
CASSLIQGGPDTQYF
>TRBJ2-5|-|TRBV7-8|-
TGTGCCAGCAGCGGGCCCGTCAGGGAGCTACCAGAGACCCAGTACTTC
CASSGPVRELPETQYF
>TRBJ2-1|TRBD2|TRBV20-1|many
TGCAGTGCTAGAGAACGGGGGGGCCCCTACAATGAGCAGTTCTTC
CSARERGGPYNEQFF
>TRBJ1-1|-|TRBV2|-
TGTGCCAGCAGTGAATGGGGGGATATTGGGGACACTGAAGCTTTCTTT
CASSEWGDIGDTEAFF
>TRBJ2-7|-|TRBV20-1|few
TGCAGTGCTAGAGTACAGATGTCCTACGAGCAGTACTTC
CSARVQMSYEQYF
>TRBJ2-1|TRBD2|TRBV4-3|-
TGCGCCAGCAGCCCAGCGGATGGACTAGCGGGAGTTGAGCAGTTCTTC
CASSPADGLAGVEQFF
>TRBJ1-1|-|TRBV9|-
TGTGCCAGCAGCGTAGGGGATGGGATGAACACTGAAGCTTTCTTT
CASSVGDGMNTEAFF
>TRBJ2-5|TRBD1|TRBV7-3|-
TGTGCCAGCAGCTTAGGGACAGGGCAAGAGACCCAGTACTTC
CASSLGTGQETQYF
>TRBJ1-4|TRBD1|TRBV6-1|-
TGTGCCAGCAGTGCAGGGGGTCCGGAACTGTTTTTT
CASSAGGPELFF
>TRBJ1-1|-|TRBV4-2|few
TGTGCCAGCAGCCAGGGACTTGAAGCTTTCTTT
CASSQGLEAFF
>TRBJ2-1|-|TRBV6-6|few
TGTGCCAGCAGGTTTGTCTCAGGTTCCTACAATGAGCAGTTCTTC
CASRFVSGSYNEQFF
>TRBJ2-1|-|TRBV7-9|-
TGTGCCAGCAGCTTATGGGGCCAGGGTGAGCAGTTCTTC
CASSLWGQGEQFF
>TRBJ1-2|-|TRBV7-9|few
TGTGCCAGCAGCCCACCGACGCGGAGCTATGGCTACACCTTC
CASSPPTRSYGYTF
>TRBJ2-1|TRBD2|TRBV5-5|-
TGTGCCAGCAGCATCCCCCCGGGACTAGAATACAATGAGCAGTTCTTC
CASSIPPGLEYNEQFF
>TRBJ1-1|TRBD1|TRBV29-1|few
TGCAGCGCGGACAGGTTCCAGAGTATGAACACTGAAGCTTTCTTT
CSADRFQSMNTEAFF
>TRBJ2-3|-|TRBV2|-
TGTGCCAGCAGTGAAGTGCCAGGATGGGATACGCAGTATTTT
CASSEVPGWDTQYF
>TRBJ2-3|-|TRBV28|few
TGTGCCAGCATCCTTCTTTCGGGGGGCACAGATACGCAGTATTTT
CASILLSGGTDTQYF
>TRBJ1-5|TRBD1|TRBV4-1|-
TGCGCCAGCAGCCAAGATAGGACAGGTGGTCAGCCCCAGCATTTT
CASSQDRTGGQPQHF
>TRBJ2-1|TRBD2|TRBV20-1|medium-sized
TGCAGTGCTAGGACTAGCGGAGACTACAATGAGCAGTTCTTC
CSARTSGDYNEQFF
>TRBJ1-4|-|TRBV27|few
TGTGCCAGCAGCCTTTATGCAACTAATGAAAAACTGTTTTTT
CASSLYATNEKLFF
>TRBJ1-3|-|TRBV5-1|-
TGCGCCAGCAGCCGGAGGCAGAGAAGCTCTGGAAACACCATATATTTT
CASSRRQRSSGNTIYF
>TRBJ1-1|TRBD1|TRBV29-1|-
TGCAGCGTTCAAGGGGGCACGATTCCCACTGAAGCTTTCTTT
CSVQGGTIPTEAFF
>TRBJ2-1|TRBD2|TRBV29-1|-
TGCAGCGTCCCACCGGGAGGCGAGCAGTTCTTC
CSVPPGGEQFF
>TRBJ2-3|TRBD2|TRBV12-3/TRBV12-4|many
TGTGCCAGCAGTTGGACTAGCGGGATCACAGATACGCAGTATTTT
CASSWTSGITDTQYF
>TRBJ2-7|-|TRBV30|-
TGTGCCTGGAGTGCCCCCGTAGCGGAGCTATACGAGCAGTACTTC
CAWSAPVAELYEQYF
>TRBJ2-3|-|TRBV29-1|many
TGCAGCGTTCTGGGGGGTATCACAGATACGCAGTATTTT
CSVLGGITDTQYF
>TRBJ2-2|-|TRBV5-1|few
TGCGCCAGCAGCTACCTCTCGCCTGGGGTAGGGTTCGGCACCGGGGAGCTGTTTTTT
CASSYLSPGVGFGTGELFF
>TRBJ2-7|-|TRBV7-9|few
TGTGCCAGCAGCTTATCGTACAGGGAGGGCGACGAGCAGTACTTC
CASSLSYREGDEQYF
>TRBJ2-7|-|TRBV11-2|many
TGTGCCAGCAGCTTTGGGGGATCCTACGAGCAGTACTTC
CASSFGGSYEQYF